This T cell receptor (beta chain) emerged from a study of blood T cell repertoires in COVID-19. This clone has only one observation. The method was immunoSEQ multiplex PCR; TCRdb's version includes in-frame clones alone and lacks a portion of them. Here the sample spans some 290,000 clones, around 90% being singletons. The germline V gene encodes CDR1 SGHDT and CDR2 YYEEEE. This CDR3 has 15 residues. V lost 4 bases and J lost 5; bases outside the gene matches: 7. The origin of this receptor is a woman in her thirties or forties with COVID-19, enrolled during active disease. What was sequenced was peripheral blood. The chain employs TRBV5-6 and TRBJ1-5; 9 bases agree with TRBD1. The CDR3 sequence: CASSTGQGRDQPQHF. CDR3 bases: TGTGCCAGCAGCACTGGACAGGGGAGGGATCAGCCCCAGCATTTT. The variable domain in full, with the rest retrieved from reference TRBV5-6 and TRBJ1-5, is DAGVTQSPTHLIKTRGQQVTLRCSPKSGHDTVSWYQQALGQGPQFIFQYYEEEERQRGNFPDRFSGHQFPNYSSELNVNALLLGDSALYLCASSTGQGRDQPQHFGDGTRLSIL.